This T cell receptor beta chain was captured by sequencing in a study of long-term antiretroviral therapy in people with HIV (dated by TCRdb to 2022 to 2024). Regarding the research as a whole: The earliest samples were collected approximately a decade before the 2015 WHO recommendation for immediate ART, a period when ART was typically delayed until CD4 counts fell. The cohort contributed about 200 cryopreserved PBMC samples from around 33 adults with confirmed HIV infection, collected serially over a mean of approximately 6 years (range 1-12). No cross-contamination during QIAcube processing was shown when test extractions of a monoclonal T-cell line were performed alongside approximately 32 polyclonal samples. Among the 25 to 30 participants with HIV, ten to eleven were female. This retrospective serial study examined whether starting ART and sustained HIV suppression were associated with changes in the composition and diversity of the TRB repertoire in peripheral blood. Broader findings and caveats from the paper: Owing to limited PBMC availability, only the TCR beta chain was sequenced, without alpha chain pairing. HIV repertoires had narrower CDR3 length ranges than controls, and the network structure suggested an antigen-experienced repertoire that shifted only slightly toward naive after ART. The samples span the years 2004 to 2017, and the ART regimens used may be less effective than current regimens. Because pre-ART samples had limited cell numbers, profiling was done on unsorted PBMC rather than on sorted CD4+ and CD8+ T cells. Starting ART was linked to a significant rise in TRB diversity, yet even after long-term ART the diversity remained significantly lower than in transplant donor controls. Inferences about post-ART repertoire changes are limited because no data were available on ART adherence, viral resistance or therapy changes. Expanded TRB clones identified before ART initiation dominated the repertoire across all time points, though the dominance fluctuated and decreased in many PLHIV after ART.

The immunoSEQ hsTCRB v3.0 assay was used at survey level resolution to sequence the TRB variable region. The target sequencing depth for TRB was roughly 40,000-55,000 T-cell genomes per sample. TRB libraries were pooled and sequenced on an Illumina MiSeq using a v3 150-cycle kit. Per the original workflow: Analysis of repertoires was carried out in R inside a reproducible Nextflow workflow spanning QC, data transformation and analysis. LymphoSeq2, an R package for AIRR-Seq data exploration, was used to implement custom analyses. After excluding a few samples that yielded fewer than 5000 total TRB sequences, fewer than 200 HIV repertoires remained for analysis. Among the 170 to 200 HIV repertoires that were kept, almost 60 were collected before ART initiation and 120 to 140 were collected after ART initiation. Each repertoire was downsampled to 5000 TRB nucleotide sequences, and summary statistics were averaged across 100 downsampling iterations. TRB sequences were retained for analysis only if CDR3 regions of at least seven amino acids were present. Diversity was assessed using a clonality score derived from Shannon entropy and using the Gini coefficient. In repertoire networks, the top 5000 CDR3 amino acid sequences were linked whenever an edit distance of one separated two sequences. Antigen specificity groups and MHC restriction were predicted for TRB CDR3 amino acid sequences with GLIPH2. CDR3 amino acid sequences were matched against VDJdb and McPAS-TCR to flag known CMV, EBV, HIV or tissue antigen associations. Pre-ART, post-ART and control groups were compared with Wilcoxon signed-rank tests and Holm-Bonferroni correction. The table was pulled from immuneACCESS by TCRdb, which kept in-frame rearrangements only. Such tables lose some clones; where checked, under half of the loss comes from unresolved V genes, and the rest has no known cause. V, J and clone size reflect that table, while D and trimming were determined from the DNA. The sample table records around 21,000 clones; around nine tenths of these occur just once. The ten largest clones take up over 7.5% of the sample.

To be included, a participant needed at least one PBMC sample from before ART initiation plus at least two post-ART samples. All participants with HIV were treated in the United States of America. Before DNA extraction, cryopreserved samples of about 0.9-11 million PBMC were thawed and then washed. At the time of the earliest PBMC sample, participants with HIV were aged between about 23 and 54 years. PBMC samples were contributed by each participant from 1-4 timepoints before ART initiation and 2-8 timepoints after ART initiation, with a median of 7 samples. For every participant, serial HIV viral load, CD4+ T-cell count, ART history and demographic data were obtained. A Qiagen kit on a QIAcube was used to extract genomic DNA from unsorted PBMC, with samples processed in batches of 12. The CDR3 covers 15 residues, taking in both the cysteine and the phenylalanine. The sequence is cut down to CDR3 DNA, 45 bases in frame from base 1. Deletion took 2 bases off V and 8 bases off J, with a span of 18 bases between the germline ends. CDR1 and CDR2 are drawn from the germline V gene: SGHVS, FQNEAQ.

This clone was picked up one time. The specificity of this receptor is unknown. No base qualities exist here, and no much larger clone lies one base off it. The sequence links TRBV7-8 to TRBJ1-2, with TRBD1 tentatively as D gene (5 bases match). The TCR originated in a young woman with HIV. The source was unsorted PBMCs, collected roughly 4.2 years before starting antiretroviral therapy. The CDR3 region has the sequence CASSLTREGLWGYTF. The nucleotides are TGTGCCAGCAGCTTAACCAGGGAGGGGCTTTGGGGCTACACCTTC.